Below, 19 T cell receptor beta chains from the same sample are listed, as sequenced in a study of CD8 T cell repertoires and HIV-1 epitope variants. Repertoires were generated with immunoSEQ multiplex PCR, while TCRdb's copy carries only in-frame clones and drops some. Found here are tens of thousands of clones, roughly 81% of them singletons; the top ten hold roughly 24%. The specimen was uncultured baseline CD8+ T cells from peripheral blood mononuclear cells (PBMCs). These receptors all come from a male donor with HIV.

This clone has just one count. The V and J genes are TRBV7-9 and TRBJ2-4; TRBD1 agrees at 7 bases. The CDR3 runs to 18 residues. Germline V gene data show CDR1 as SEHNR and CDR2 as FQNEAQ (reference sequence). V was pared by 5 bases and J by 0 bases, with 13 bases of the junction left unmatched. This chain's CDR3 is CASSEGRTGVEAKNIQYF. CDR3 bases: TGTGCCAGCAGCGAAGGACGTACAGGGGTAGAAGCCAAAAACATTCAGTACTTC. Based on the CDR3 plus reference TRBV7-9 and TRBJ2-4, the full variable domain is DTGVSQNPRHKITKRGQNVTFRCDPISEHNRLYWYRQTLGQGPEFLTYFQNEAQLEKSRLLSDRFSAERPKGSFSTLEIQRTEQGDSAMYLCASSEGRTGVEAKNIQYFGAGTRLSVL.

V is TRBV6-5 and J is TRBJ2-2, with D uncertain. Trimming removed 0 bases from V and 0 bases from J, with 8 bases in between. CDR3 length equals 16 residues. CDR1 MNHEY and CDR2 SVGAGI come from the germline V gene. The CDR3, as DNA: TGTGCCAGCAGTTACTCCTCTCCGGCGAACACCGGGGAGCTGTTTTTT. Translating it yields CASSYSSPANTGELFF.

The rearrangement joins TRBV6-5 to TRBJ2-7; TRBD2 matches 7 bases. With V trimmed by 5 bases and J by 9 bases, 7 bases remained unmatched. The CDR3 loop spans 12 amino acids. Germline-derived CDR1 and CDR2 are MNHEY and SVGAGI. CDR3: CASSPSWEGQYF. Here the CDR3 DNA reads TGTGCCAGCAGTCCTTCCTGGGAGGGGCAGTACTTC.

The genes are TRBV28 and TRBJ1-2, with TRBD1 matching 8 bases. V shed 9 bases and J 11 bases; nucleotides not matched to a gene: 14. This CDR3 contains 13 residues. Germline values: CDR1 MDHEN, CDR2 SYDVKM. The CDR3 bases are TGTGCCAGTACACAGGGGGGTCGGAGAGAATACACCTTC. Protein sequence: CASTQGGRREYTF.

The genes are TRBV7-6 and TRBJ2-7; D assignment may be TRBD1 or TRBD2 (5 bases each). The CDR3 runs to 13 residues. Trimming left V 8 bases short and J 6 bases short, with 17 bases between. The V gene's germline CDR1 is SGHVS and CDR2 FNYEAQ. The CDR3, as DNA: TGTGCCAGCTCTGAGGGGCGCGCCGCCGAGCAGTACTTC. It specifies CASSEGRAAEQYF.

CDR3 nucleotides: TGTGCCAGCAGTTTCAGGGTGTCAGCGGGTGAGCAGTTCTTC. Its translation: CASSFRVSAGEQFF. The V gene is TRBV27, the J gene TRBJ2-1; D is perhaps TRBD2 (6 bases). The CDR3 is made up of 14 amino acids. Germline CDR1 is MNHEY and CDR2 is SMNVEV (reference sequence). The germline V and J ends were trimmed by 3 bases and 9 bases, with 15 bases remaining between them.

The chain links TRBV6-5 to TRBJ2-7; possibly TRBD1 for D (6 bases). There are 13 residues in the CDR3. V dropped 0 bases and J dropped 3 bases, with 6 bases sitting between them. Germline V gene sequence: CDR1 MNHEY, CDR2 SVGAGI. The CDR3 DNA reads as TGTGCCAGCAGTTACTCACAGGGCTACGAGCAGTACTTC. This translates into CASSYSQGYEQYF.

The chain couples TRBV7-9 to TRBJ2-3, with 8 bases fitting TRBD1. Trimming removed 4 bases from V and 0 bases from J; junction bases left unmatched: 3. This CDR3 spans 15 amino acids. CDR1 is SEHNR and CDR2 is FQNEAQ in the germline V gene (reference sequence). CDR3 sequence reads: CASSSGTGSTDTQYF. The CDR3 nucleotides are TGTGCCAGCAGCTCAGGGACAGGTAGCACAGATACGCAGTATTTT.

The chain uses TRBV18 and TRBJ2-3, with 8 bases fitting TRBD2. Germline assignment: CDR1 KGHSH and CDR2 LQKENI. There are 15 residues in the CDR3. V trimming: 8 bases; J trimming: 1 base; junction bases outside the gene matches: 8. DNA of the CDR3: TGTGCCAGCGCGTACACGGGAGGGGGCACAGATACGCAGTATTTT. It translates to CASAYTGGGTDTQYF.

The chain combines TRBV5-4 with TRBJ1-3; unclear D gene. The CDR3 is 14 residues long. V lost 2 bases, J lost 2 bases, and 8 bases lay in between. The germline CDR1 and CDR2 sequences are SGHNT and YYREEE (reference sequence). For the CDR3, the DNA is TGTGCCAGCAGCTTTTTTTCAGCTGGAAACACCATATATTTT. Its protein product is CASSFFSAGNTIYF. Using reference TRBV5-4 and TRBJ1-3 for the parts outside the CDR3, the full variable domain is ETGVTQSPTHLIKTRGQQVTLRCSSQSGHNTVSWYQQALGQGPQFIFQYYREEENGRGNFPPRFSGLQFPNYSSELNVNALELDDSALYLCASSFFSAGNTIYFGEGSWLTVV.

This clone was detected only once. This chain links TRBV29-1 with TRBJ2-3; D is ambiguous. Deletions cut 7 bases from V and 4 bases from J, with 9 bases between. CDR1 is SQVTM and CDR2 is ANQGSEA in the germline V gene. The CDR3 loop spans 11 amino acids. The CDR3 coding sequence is TGCAGCGCTGTCCCCGCAGATACGCAGTATTTT. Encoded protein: CSAVPADTQYF.

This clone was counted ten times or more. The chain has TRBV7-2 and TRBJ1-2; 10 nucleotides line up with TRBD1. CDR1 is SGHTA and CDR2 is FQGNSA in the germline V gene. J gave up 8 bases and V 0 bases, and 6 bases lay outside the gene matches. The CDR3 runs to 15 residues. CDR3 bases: TGTGCCAGCAGCTTAGCGGGACAGGGGTTTGAGGGCTACACCTTC. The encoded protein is CASSLAGQGFEGYTF. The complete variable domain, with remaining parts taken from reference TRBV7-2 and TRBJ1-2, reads GAGVSQSPSNKVTEKGKDVELRCDPISGHTALYWYRQSLGQGLEFLIYFQGNSAPDKSGLPSDRFSAERTGGSVSTLTIQRTQQEDSAVYLCASSLAGQGFEGYTFGSGTRLTVV.

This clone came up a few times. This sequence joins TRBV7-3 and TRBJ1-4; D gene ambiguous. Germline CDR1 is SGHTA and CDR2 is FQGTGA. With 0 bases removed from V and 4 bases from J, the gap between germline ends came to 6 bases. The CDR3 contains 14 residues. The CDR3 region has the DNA TGTGCCAGCAGCTTAACGGCCAATAATGAAAAACTGTTTTTT. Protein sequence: CASSLTANNEKLFF.

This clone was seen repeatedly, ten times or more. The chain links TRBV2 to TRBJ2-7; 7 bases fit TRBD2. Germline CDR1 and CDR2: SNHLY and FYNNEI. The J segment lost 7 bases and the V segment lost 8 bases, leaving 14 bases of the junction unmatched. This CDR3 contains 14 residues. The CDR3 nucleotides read TGTGCCAGCCAGCACGGAGCGGGGCTTGGGGAGCAGTACTTC. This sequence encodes CASQHGAGLGEQYF.

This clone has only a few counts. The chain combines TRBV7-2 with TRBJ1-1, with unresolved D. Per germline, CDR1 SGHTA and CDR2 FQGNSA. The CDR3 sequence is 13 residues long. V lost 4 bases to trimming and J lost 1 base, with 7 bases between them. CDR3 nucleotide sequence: TGTGCCAGCAGCTCCGGGAGGAACACTGAAGCTTTCTTT. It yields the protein CASSSGRNTEAFF.

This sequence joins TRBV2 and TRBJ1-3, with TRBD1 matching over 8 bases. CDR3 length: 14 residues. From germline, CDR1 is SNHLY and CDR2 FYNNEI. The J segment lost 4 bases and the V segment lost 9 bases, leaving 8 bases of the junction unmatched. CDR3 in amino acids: CASRPGGEGNTIYF. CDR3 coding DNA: TGTGCCAGTCGTCCAGGGGGCGAGGGAAACACCATATATTTT.

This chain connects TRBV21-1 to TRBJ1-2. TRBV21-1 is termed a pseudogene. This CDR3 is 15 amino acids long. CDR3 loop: CASSKSGGVWRGYTF. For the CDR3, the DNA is TGTGCCAGCAGCAAATCAGGTGGGGTTTGGAGGGGCTACACCTTC.

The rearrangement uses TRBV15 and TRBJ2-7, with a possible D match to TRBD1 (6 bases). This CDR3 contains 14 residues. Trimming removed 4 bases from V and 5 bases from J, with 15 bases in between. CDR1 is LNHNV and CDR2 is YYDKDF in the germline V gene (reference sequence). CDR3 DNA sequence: TGTGCCACCAGCACGAGGGCAGGGGTTCACGAGCAGTACTTC. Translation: CATSTRAGVHEQYF.

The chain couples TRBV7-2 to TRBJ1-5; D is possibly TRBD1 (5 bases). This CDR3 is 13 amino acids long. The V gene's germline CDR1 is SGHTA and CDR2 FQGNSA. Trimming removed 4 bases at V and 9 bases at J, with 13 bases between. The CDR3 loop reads CASSSTYQGPQHF. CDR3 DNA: TGTGCCAGCAGCTCCACGTACCAGGGGCCCCAGCATTTT.